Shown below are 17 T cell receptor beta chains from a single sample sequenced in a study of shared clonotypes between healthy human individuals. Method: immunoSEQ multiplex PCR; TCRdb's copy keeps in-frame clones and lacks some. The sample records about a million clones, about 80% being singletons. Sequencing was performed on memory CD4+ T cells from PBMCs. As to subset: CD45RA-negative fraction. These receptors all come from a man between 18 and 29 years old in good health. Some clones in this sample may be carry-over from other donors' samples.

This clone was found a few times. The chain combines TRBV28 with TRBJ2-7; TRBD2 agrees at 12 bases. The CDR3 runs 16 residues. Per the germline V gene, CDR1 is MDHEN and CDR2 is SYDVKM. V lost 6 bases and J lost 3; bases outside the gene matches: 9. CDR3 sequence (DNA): TGTGCCAGCAGCACTCCTAGCGGGAGGGTTTACTACGAGCAGTACTTC. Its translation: CASSTPSGRVYYEQYF.

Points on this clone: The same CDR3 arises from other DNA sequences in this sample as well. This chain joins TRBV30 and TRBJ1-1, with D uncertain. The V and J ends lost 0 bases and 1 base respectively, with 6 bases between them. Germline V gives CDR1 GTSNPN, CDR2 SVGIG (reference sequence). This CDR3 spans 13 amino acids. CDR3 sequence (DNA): TGTGCCTGGAGTGTACGGAGGAACACTGAAGCTTTCTTT. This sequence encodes CAWSVRRNTEAFF.

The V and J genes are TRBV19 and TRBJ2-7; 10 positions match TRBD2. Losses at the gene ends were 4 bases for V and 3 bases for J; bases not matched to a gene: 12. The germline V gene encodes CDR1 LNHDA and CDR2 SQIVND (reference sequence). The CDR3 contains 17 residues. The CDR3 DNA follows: TGTGCCAGTAGTAGACTGCCAATAGCGGGAGGCCTCTACGAGCAGTACTTC. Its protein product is CASSRLPIAGGLYEQYF. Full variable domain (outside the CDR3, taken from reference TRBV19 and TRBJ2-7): DGGITQSPKYLFRKEGQNVTLSCEQNLNHDAMYWYRQDPGQGLRLIYYSQIVNDFQKGDIAEGYSVSREKKESFPLTVTSAQKNPTAFYLCASSRLPIAGGLYEQYFGPGTRLTVT.

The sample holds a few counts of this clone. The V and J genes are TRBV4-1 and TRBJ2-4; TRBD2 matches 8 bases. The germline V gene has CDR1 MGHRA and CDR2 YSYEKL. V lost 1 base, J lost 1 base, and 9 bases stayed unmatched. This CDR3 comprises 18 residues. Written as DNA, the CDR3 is TGCGCCAGCAGCCAAGGCCTGGCGGGAGGTTCGGCCAAAAACATTCAGTACTTC. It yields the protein CASSQGLAGGSAKNIQYF.

CDR3 region: CASSELRETQYF. The CDR3 DNA follows: TGTGCCAGCTCAGAGCTTCGGGAGACCCAGTACTTC. V and J are TRBV18 and TRBJ2-5; unclear D gene. V gave up 5 bases and J gave up 5 bases, with 9 bases separating them. The CDR3 consists of 12 residues. Germline-derived CDR1 and CDR2 are KGHSH and LQKENI.

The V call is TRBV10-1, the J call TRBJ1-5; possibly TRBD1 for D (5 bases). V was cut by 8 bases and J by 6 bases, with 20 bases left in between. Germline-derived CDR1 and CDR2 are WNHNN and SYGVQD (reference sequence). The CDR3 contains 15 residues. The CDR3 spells CASRGRGASGQPQHF. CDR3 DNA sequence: TGCGCCAGCCGTGGGAGAGGGGCGTCGGGTCAGCCCCAGCATTTT.

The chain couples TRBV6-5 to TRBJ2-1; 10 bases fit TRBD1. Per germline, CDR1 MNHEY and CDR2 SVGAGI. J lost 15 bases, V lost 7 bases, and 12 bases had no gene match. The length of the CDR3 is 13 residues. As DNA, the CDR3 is TGTGCCAGCATATCCCCGGGGACAGGGGACGCGTTCTTC. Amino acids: CASISPGTGDAFF.

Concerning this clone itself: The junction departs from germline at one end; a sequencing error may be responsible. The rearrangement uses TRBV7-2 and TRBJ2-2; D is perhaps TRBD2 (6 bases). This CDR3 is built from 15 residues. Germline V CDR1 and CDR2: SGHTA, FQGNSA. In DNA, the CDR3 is TGTGCCAGCAGCCTCGGGGCAGGGAACACCGGGGGGCTGTTTTTT. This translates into CASSLGAGNTGGLFF.

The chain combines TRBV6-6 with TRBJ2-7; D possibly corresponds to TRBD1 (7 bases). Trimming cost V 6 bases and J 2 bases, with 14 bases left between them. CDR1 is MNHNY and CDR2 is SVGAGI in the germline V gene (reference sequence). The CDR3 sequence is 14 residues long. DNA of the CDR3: TGTGCCAGCAGAATGGGGGGACAGCCCTACGAGCAGTACTTC. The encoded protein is CASRMGGQPYEQYF.

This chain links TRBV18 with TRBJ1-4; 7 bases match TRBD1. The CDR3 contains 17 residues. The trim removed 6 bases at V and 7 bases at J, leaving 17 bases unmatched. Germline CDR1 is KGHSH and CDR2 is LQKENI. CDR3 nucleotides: TGTGCCAGCTCCTCTACTTTAGGGGGCCGAGGAGGTGAAAAACTGTTTTTT. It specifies CASSSTLGGRGGEKLFF. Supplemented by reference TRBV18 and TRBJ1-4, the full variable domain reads NAGVMQNPRHLVRRRGQEARLRCSPMKGHSHVYWYRQLPEEGLKFMVYLQKENIIDESGMPKERFSAEFPKEGPSILRIQQVVRGDSAAYFCASSSTLGGRGGEKLFFGSGTQLSVL.

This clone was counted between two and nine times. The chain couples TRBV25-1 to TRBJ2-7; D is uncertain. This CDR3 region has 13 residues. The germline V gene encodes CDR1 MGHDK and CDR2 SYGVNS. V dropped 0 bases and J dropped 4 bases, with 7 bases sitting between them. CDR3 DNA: TGTGCCAGCAGTGAATACGGGCTGTACGAGCAGTACTTC. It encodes CASSEYGLYEQYF.

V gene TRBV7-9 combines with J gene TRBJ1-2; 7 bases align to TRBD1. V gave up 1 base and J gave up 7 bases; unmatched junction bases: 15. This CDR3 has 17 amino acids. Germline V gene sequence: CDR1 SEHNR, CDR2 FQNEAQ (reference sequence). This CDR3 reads CASSLVSTGARGGGYTF. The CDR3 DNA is TGTGCCAGCAGCTTAGTCTCCACAGGGGCACGAGGGGGTGGCTACACCTTC.

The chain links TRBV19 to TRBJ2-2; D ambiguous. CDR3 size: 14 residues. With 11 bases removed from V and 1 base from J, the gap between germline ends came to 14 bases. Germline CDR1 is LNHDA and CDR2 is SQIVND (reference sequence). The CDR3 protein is CARKKWRNTGELFF. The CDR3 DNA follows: TGTGCCCGTAAAAAGTGGAGGAACACCGGGGAGCTGTTTTTT.

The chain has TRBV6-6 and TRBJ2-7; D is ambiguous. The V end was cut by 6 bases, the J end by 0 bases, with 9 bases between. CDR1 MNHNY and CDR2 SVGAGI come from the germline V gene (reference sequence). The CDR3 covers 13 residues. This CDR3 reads CASSPTSSYEQYF. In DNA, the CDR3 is TGTGCCAGCAGCCCGACATCCTCCTACGAGCAGTACTTC.

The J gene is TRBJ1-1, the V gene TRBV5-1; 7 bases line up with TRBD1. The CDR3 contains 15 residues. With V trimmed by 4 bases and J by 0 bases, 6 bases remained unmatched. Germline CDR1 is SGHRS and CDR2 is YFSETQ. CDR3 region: CASSRWTGLNTEAFF. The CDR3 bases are TGCGCCAGCAGCAGATGGACAGGCTTGAACACTGAAGCTTTCTTT.

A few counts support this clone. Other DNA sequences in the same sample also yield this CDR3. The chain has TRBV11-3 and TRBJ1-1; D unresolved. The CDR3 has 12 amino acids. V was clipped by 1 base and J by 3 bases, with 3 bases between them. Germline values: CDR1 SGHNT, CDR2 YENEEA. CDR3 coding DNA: TGTGCCAGCAGCTTAGGGGACACTGAAGCTTTCTTT. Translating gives CASSLGDTEAFF.

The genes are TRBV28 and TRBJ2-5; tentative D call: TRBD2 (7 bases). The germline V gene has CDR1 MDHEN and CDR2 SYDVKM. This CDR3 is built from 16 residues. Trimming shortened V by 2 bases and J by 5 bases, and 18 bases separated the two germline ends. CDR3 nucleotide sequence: TGTGCCAGCAGTTTAGGGCGGGGGCCCCGGGTGGAGACCCAGTACTTC. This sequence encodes CASSLGRGPRVETQYF.